These 12 T cell receptor beta chains originate from one sample sequenced in a study of vaccination and CD4 T cells after COVID-19. The Oncomine TCR Beta short-read assay was applied to DNA of cultured CD4+ T cells. TCRdb reanalysed the PCR reads using MiXCR and keeps one entry per CDR3 protein. The top ten hold 27% of the sample, which has just under 20,000 distinct CDR3 sequences, about 42% seen once. As for treatment: roughly 10-day PBMC culture with coronavirus spike peptide pools or control peptides (ViraFEST assay). The antigens of these receptors remain unknown. The sample in question was CD4+ T cells from blood, cultured in vitro, obtained before SARS-CoV-2 vaccination. The receptors here all came from a human donor who received a COVID-19 vaccine.

The table lists this clonotype with a few counts. V and J are TRBV20-1 and TRBJ2-5; 9 nucleotides line up with TRBD2. With 3 bases clipped from V and 5 bases from J, the junction kept 10 bases outside the gene matches. Per germline, CDR1 DFQATT and CDR2 SNEGSKA (reference sequence). There are 15 residues in the CDR3. The CDR3 bases are TGCAGTGCTAGGCAACCCGGGAGCGGGGGGGAGACCCAGTACTTC. This encodes CSARQPGSGGETQYF.

This clonotype turned up a few times. The chain employs TRBV7-9 and TRBJ1-1; D is undetermined. The germline V and J ends were trimmed by 3 bases and 6 bases, with 17 bases remaining between them. This CDR3 region has 15 residues. From germline, CDR1 is SEHNR and CDR2 FQNEAQ (reference sequence). The CDR3 reads CASSFSRVRFAEAFF. In nucleotides, the CDR3 is TGTGCCAGCAGCTTCTCTAGAGTTAGGTTCGCTGAAGCTTTCTTT.

J is TRBJ1-2 and V is TRBV6-1; no clear D gene. V lost 1 base, J lost 4 bases, and 7 bases lay in between. This CDR3 has 13 residues. Per the germline V gene, CDR1 is MNHNS and CDR2 is SASEGT. The CDR3 DNA reads TGTGCCAGCAGTGAAGTGGGATTCTATGGCTACACCTTC. This gives the protein CASSEVGFYGYTF.

The chain recombines TRBV30 with TRBJ1-5; D gene unclear. Germline CDR1 is GTSNPN and CDR2 is SVGIG (reference sequence). This CDR3 is 13 amino acids long. V lost 0 bases and J 2 bases, leaving 5 bases between the germline ends. The CDR3 reads CAWSVTGNQPQHF. The CDR3 DNA is TGTGCCTGGAGTGTAACGGGCAATCAGCCCCAGCATTTT.

V is TRBV20-1 and J is TRBJ1-2; 7 bases are shared with TRBD1. The trim removed 0 bases at V and 3 bases at J, leaving 7 bases unmatched. Germline V gene sequence: CDR1 DFQATT, CDR2 SNEGSKA (reference sequence). This CDR3 is built from 15 residues. CDR3 sequence: CSARDGAGGDYGYTF. The CDR3 DNA sequence: TGCAGTGCTAGAGATGGGGCAGGGGGAGACTATGGCTACACCTTC.

This clonotype has more than one count but fewer than ten. The chain combines TRBV6-5 with TRBJ1-2; weak D call: TRBD1 (5 bases). V lost 2 bases and J lost 4, with 14 bases in between. The length of the CDR3 is 15 residues. The germline V gene has CDR1 MNHEY and CDR2 SVGAGI. The CDR3 sequence: CASSYIWGTGYGYTF. In DNA form, the CDR3 reads TGTGCCAGCAGTTACATTTGGGGCACTGGCTATGGCTACACCTTC.

The rearrangement links TRBV2 to TRBJ2-1, with a possible D match to TRBD2 (5 bases). Trimming left V 3 bases short and J 0 bases short, with 9 bases between. Germline V gene data show CDR1 as SNHLY and CDR2 as FYNNEI. This CDR3 spans 15 amino acids. This CDR3 is CASSDMRASYNEQFF. The CDR3 DNA reads as TGTGCCAGCAGTGATATGCGGGCCTCCTACAATGAGCAGTTCTTC.

The table lists this clonotype with a few counts. The chain couples TRBV19 to TRBJ1-5; D gene uncertain. The CDR3 has 14 residues. The V gene lost 4 bases and the J gene lost 0 bases, with 7 bases spanning the gap. Germline V CDR1 and CDR2: LNHDA, SQIVND (reference sequence). As DNA, the CDR3 is TGTGCCAGTAGTACCTCCAATAGCAATCAGCCCCAGCATTTT. This codes for CASSTSNSNQPQHF.

This clonotype was found a few times. J is TRBJ2-5 and V is TRBV24-1; 9 bases are shared with TRBD1. CDR3 length: 15 residues. The germline gives CDR1 KGHDR, CDR2 SFDVKD. Trimming removed 0 bases from V and 2 bases from J; junction bases left unmatched: 0. The CDR3 DNA reads as TGTGCCACCAGTGATTTGGACAGGGGGCAAGAGACCCAGTACTTC. Encoded protein: CATSDLDRGQETQYF.

The rearrangement uses TRBV25-1 and TRBJ1-6; 7 nucleotides match TRBD1. This CDR3 is built from 15 residues. The J segment lost 3 bases and the V segment lost 4 bases, leaving 3 bases of the junction unmatched. Germline CDR1 MGHDK, CDR2 SYGVNS. Written as DNA, the CDR3 is TGTGCCAGCAGTGGCCGGGACAGCTATAATTCACCCCTCCACTTT. Translation: CASSGRDSYNSPLHF.

In its sample, this clonotype ranks as hyperexpanded. The genes are TRBV6-1 and TRBJ1-2, with TRBD1 as a possible D gene (5 bases). The CDR3 covers 13 residues. CDR1 MNHNS and CDR2 SASEGT come from the germline V gene. The germline V and J ends were trimmed by 3 bases and 5 bases, with 10 bases remaining between them. CDR3 DNA sequence: TGTGCCAGCAGTGACCCCGGGGCTTATGGCTACACCTTC. This translates into CASSDPGAYGYTF.

The chain carries TRBV11-3 and TRBJ2-7; TRBD1 is a possible D gene (6 bases). Per germline, CDR1 SGHNT and CDR2 YENEEA. This CDR3 region has 14 residues. V lost 4 bases to trimming and J lost 1 base, with 11 bases between them. This CDR3 is CASSSTRGSYEQYF. DNA of the CDR3: TGTGCCAGCAGCTCCACCAGGGGATCCTACGAGCAGTACTTC.